This entry is about one TCR beta chain. The CDR3 length is 16 residues. Between the trimmed V and J ends, which lost 1 base and 3 bases, there was a span of 14 bases. Germline lookup yields CDR1 LGHNA and CDR2 YSLEER. The sample originates from a study of blood T cells in healthy people across ages. A sample-barcoded 5' primer and a J-beta primer mix were used in a second PCR of roughly 6 to 11 cycles. TCRdb ran MiXCR on the 5' RACE reads and lists one entry per CDR3 protein. The sample consists of about a million distinct CDR3 sequences, 45% to 60% of them appearing once. The sequence was collected from a woman aged 55-75 years in good health. The chain uses TRBV4-3 and TRBJ2-3, with D hard to call. The source material was blood. Written as DNA, the CDR3 is TGCGCCAGCAGCCAAGGTAAACGGTTGCGGACAGATACGCAGTATTTT. Amino acids: CASSQGKRLRTDTQYF.